Following are 31 T cell receptor beta chains from one sample sequenced in a study of T cells in Graves' hyperthyroidism and ophthalmopathy. RNA transcripts gave rise to amplified TCR beta CDR3 regions. A first-round RT-PCR of the TCR CDR3 used the HTBI primer set. Using its own MiXCR run on the multiplex PCR reads, TCRdb lists one record per CDR3 protein. The data hold 700,000 or so distinct CDR3 sequences, with about 16% observed a single time. The sequencing sample was made of blood. Receptor source: a man aged 18 to 35 with Graves' hyperthyroidism.

This chain uses TRBV6-2 or TRBV6-3 with TRBJ2-1; 9 bases are shared with TRBD2. This CDR3 is 15 amino acids long. J gave up 5 bases and V 7 bases, and 9 bases lay outside the gene matches. Germline assignment: CDR1 MNHEY and CDR2 SVGEGT. CDR3 amino acids: CASKTSGPFDNEQFF. The CDR3, as DNA: TGTGCCAGCAAGACTAGCGGACCGTTCGACAATGAGCAGTTCTTC.

The chain joins TRBV6-1 to TRBJ2-1, with TRBD2 identical over 7 bases. The CDR3 extends over 15 amino acids. Germline trimming cut 7 bases from V and 4 bases from J; bases unmatched to any gene: 10. Germline V CDR1 and CDR2: MNHNS, SASEGT. The CDR3 DNA sequence: TGTGCCAGCACTCCAGGGACTACAAATTACAATGAGCAGTTCTTC. It encodes CASTPGTTNYNEQFF.

The chain has TRBV6-1 and TRBJ1-1; D is undetermined. The CDR3 has 11 amino acids. Germline V gene sequence: CDR1 MNHNS, CDR2 SASEGT. The ends were cut back, 7 bases at V and 7 bases at J, with 10 bases in the middle. This chain's CDR3 is CASTQWGEAFF. CDR3 sequence (DNA): TGTGCCAGCACCCAGTGGGGTGAAGCTTTCTTT.

This clonotype has at least ten counts. The gene calls are TRBV20-1 and TRBJ2-7; tentative D call: TRBD2 (5 bases). This CDR3 is 13 amino acids long. Germline V gene lookup returns CDR1 DFQATT and CDR2 SNEGSKA (reference sequence). Trimming cost V 2 bases and J 0 bases, with 8 bases left between them. In nucleotides, the CDR3 is TGCAGTGCTAGATGGGAGAGCTCCTACGAGCAGTACTTC. This translates into CSARWESSYEQYF.

The chain employs TRBV5-1 and TRBJ1-2; 9 bases are shared with TRBD1. The CDR3 runs 13 residues. V trimming: 3 bases; J trimming: 7 bases; junction bases outside the gene matches: 4. CDR1 SGHRS and CDR2 YFSETQ come from the germline V gene. The CDR3 DNA sequence: TGCGCCAGCAGCTGGGGACAGGGAGGTGGCTACACCTTC. It specifies CASSWGQGGGYTF.

The sample holds many counts of this clonotype. V gene TRBV6-2 or TRBV6-3 combines with J gene TRBJ1-1, with TRBD1 matching over 7 bases. V lost 7 bases, J lost 2 bases, and 16 bases stayed unmatched. The CDR3 runs 17 residues. CDR1 and CDR2 (germline): MNHEY, SVGEGT. CDR3 nucleotides: TGTGCCAGCAAAAAAACAGGGGCCCGCCGGTTAAACACTGAAGCTTTCTTT. It is translated as CASKKTGARRLNTEAFF.

This clonotype was detected many times. The chain has TRBV6-2 or TRBV6-3 and TRBJ2-1; 7 bases map to TRBD2. The CDR3 consists of 18 residues. The germline V gene encodes CDR1 MNHEY and CDR2 SVGEGT. V dropped 0 bases and J dropped 7; count of bases not matched to a gene: 15. DNA for the CDR3: TGTGCCAGCAGTTACTCGATGATCGCGGGAGTCTTGCGTAATGAGCAGTTCTTC. It codes for CASSYSMIAGVLRNEQFF.

In its sample, this clonotype was seen a few times. The chain carries TRBV6-1 and TRBJ2-3; no reliable D call. V lost 5 bases and J lost 0, with 21 bases in between. The germline V gene has CDR1 MNHNS and CDR2 SASEGT. This CDR3 spans 18 amino acids. The CDR3 nucleotides read TGTGCCAGCAGTCCCTCGCGATTGATGCAAACTAGCACAGATACGCAGTATTTT. Amino acids: CASSPSRLMQTSTDTQYF.

The chain links TRBV3-1 to TRBJ1-2; no clear D gene. Deletions cut 4 bases from V and 7 bases from J, with 10 bases between. The CDR3 has 12 amino acids. Germline CDR1 and CDR2: LGHDT and YNNKEL (reference sequence). This CDR3 reads CASSPRHTGYTF. CDR3 in DNA: TGTGCCAGCAGCCCGAGGCATACTGGCTACACCTTC.

This clonotype was seen many times. V usage is TRBV5-1 and J usage is TRBJ1-1, with 10 bases that match TRBD1. Germline V gene data show CDR1 as SGHRS and CDR2 as YFSETQ. CDR3 length: 14 residues. The trim removed 3 bases at V and 1 base at J, leaving 0 bases unmatched. The CDR3 DNA follows: TGCGCCAGCAGCTGGGACAGGGGGAACACTGAAGCTTTCTTT. This gives the protein CASSWDRGNTEAFF.

This clonotype has only a few counts. This chain joins TRBV20-1 and TRBJ2-7, with D possibly being TRBD1 or TRBD2 (5 bases each). CDR3 size: 14 residues. Germline CDR1 is DFQATT and CDR2 is SNEGSKA (reference sequence). Trimming left V 3 bases short and J 0 bases short, with 12 bases between. CDR3 region: CSASLPGLSYEQYF. DNA for the CDR3: TGCAGTGCTAGTCTCCCGGGGCTCTCCTACGAGCAGTACTTC.

This clonotype was counted ten times or more. The V and J genes are TRBV20-1 and TRBJ2-1, with D perhaps TRBD2 (7 bases). From germline, CDR1 is DFQATT and CDR2 SNEGSKA (reference sequence). Trimming took 5 bases from V and 6 from J, leaving 17 bases between them. CDR3 length: 14 amino acids. The CDR3 DNA reads as TGCAGTGCTCAAGGGGGGGCGGCCCTCAATGAGCAGTTCTTC. This codes for CSAQGGAALNEQFF.

This chain connects TRBV20-1 to TRBJ2-4, with D perhaps TRBD1 (6 bases). The CDR3 covers 14 residues. CDR1 and CDR2 from the germline V gene are DFQATT and SNEGSKA (reference sequence). V was shortened by 4 bases and J by 4 bases, with 14 bases between the two germline ends. The CDR3 here is CSAIITGNKNIQYF. CDR3 in DNA: TGCAGTGCTATTATTACAGGGAATAAAAACATTCAGTACTTC.

The chain uses TRBV28 and TRBJ2-7; 12 bases align to TRBD2. Germline trimming cut 2 bases from V and 4 bases from J; bases unmatched to any gene: 9. This CDR3 region has 17 residues. Germline V gene lookup returns CDR1 MDHEN and CDR2 SYDVKM. The CDR3 DNA sequence: TGTGCCAGCAGTTTAGAGCTAGCGGGAGGGCCCGTTTACGAGCAGTACTTC. This encodes CASSLELAGGPVYEQYF. The complete variable domain, with remaining parts taken from reference TRBV28 and TRBJ2-7, reads DVKVTQSSRYLVKRTGEKVFLECVQDMDHENMFWYRQDPGLGLRLIYFSYDVKMKEKGDIPEGYSVSREKKERFSLILESASTNQTSMYLCASSLELAGGPVYEQYFGPGTRLTVT.

This clonotype was observed at least ten times. This sequence joins TRBV20-1 and TRBJ2-7; 13 bases are shared with TRBD2. This CDR3 has 20 residues. Germline V gene lookup returns CDR1 DFQATT and CDR2 SNEGSKA (reference sequence). V shed 0 bases, J shed 1 base, and the junction held 15 bases outside the gene matches. The CDR3, as DNA: TGCAGTGCTAGAGATCGTTGGAACAGTCGGGGACTAGCGGGGTCCTACGAGCAGTACTTC. This translates into CSARDRWNSRGLAGSYEQYF.

This clonotype was detected many times. The CDR3 spells CASRVTGDSHQPQHF. In nucleotides, the CDR3 is TGTGCCAGCAGGGTGACAGGGGATTCTCATCAGCCCCAGCATTTT. This rearrangement joins TRBV2 to TRBJ1-5; 8 positions match TRBD1. CDR3 length equals 15 residues. CDR1 and CDR2 (germline): SNHLY, FYNNEI. After removal of 6 bases from V and 5 bases from J, the junction contained 9 bases not matched to a gene.

Turning to this clonotype: The conserved phenylalanine or tryptophan is not found at the CDR3 terminus, so this likely reflects a read error. V is TRBV14 and J is TRBJ2-1; D is undetermined. The V gene lost 5 bases and the J gene lost 9 bases, with 8 bases spanning the gap. CDR1 SGHDN and CDR2 FVKESK come from the germline V gene. This CDR3 comprises 11 residues. CDR3: CASSSGIEQFS. The DNA of the CDR3 is TGTGCCAGCAGCTCGGGTATTGAGCAGTTCTCC.

There are a few counts of this clonotype. V usage is TRBV7-2 and J usage is TRBJ1-6; D remains unclear. V was shortened by 2 bases and J by 5 bases, with 10 bases between the two germline ends. Germline V CDR1 and CDR2: SGHTA, FQGNSA. CDR3 length: 15 residues. CDR3 DNA sequence: TGTGCCAGCAGCTTAAACGGGCAAAATAATTCACCCCTCCACTTT. This sequence encodes CASSLNGQNNSPLHF. The full variable domain, its missing parts supplied by reference TRBV7-2 and TRBJ1-6, is GAGVSQSPSNKVTEKGKDVELRCDPISGHTALYWYRQSLGQGLEFLIYFQGNSAPDKSGLPSDRFSAERTGGSVSTLTIQRTQQEDSAVYLCASSLNGQNNSPLHFGNGTRLTVT.

This clonotype occurred a few times. The CDR3 sequence is CASSMGANQPQHF. Here the CDR3 DNA reads TGTGCCAGTAGTATGGGGGCTAATCAGCCCCAGCATTTT. This chain connects TRBV19 to TRBJ1-5, with D perhaps TRBD1 (6 bases). The V end lost 3 bases, the J end lost 4 bases, and 7 bases lay between the germline ends. The CDR3 loop spans 13 amino acids. Germline V lookup: CDR1 LNHDA, CDR2 SQIVND (reference sequence). The full variable domain, completed using reference TRBV19 and TRBJ1-5, is DGGITQSPKYLFRKEGQNVTLSCEQNLNHDAMYWYRQDPGQGLRLIYYSQIVNDFQKGDIAEGYSVSREKKESFPLTVTSAQKNPTAFYLCASSMGANQPQHFGDGTRLSIL.

The chain has TRBV20-1 and TRBJ1-6; 9 bases are a match to TRBD1. The CDR3 consists of 18 residues. J was trimmed by 0 bases and V by 1 base; bases with no gene match: 7. Germline V lookup: CDR1 DFQATT, CDR2 SNEGSKA (reference sequence). The DNA for the CDR3 is TGCAGTGCTAGAGGGGGGACAGGGAAAAGCTCCTATAATTCACCCCTCCACTTT. Its translation: CSARGGTGKSSYNSPLHF.

The chain links TRBV30 to TRBJ1-1; perhaps TRBD1 as D (6 bases). Germline V CDR1 and CDR2: GTSNPN, SVGIG (reference sequence). The CDR3 sequence is 13 residues long. The germline V and J ends were trimmed by 0 bases and 5 bases, with 10 bases remaining between them. DNA for the CDR3: TGTGCCTGGAGTGTACGGGGGCGAACTGAAGCTTTCTTT. It specifies CAWSVRGRTEAFF.

This clonotype has more than one count but fewer than ten. Here the CDR3 reads CASSQSTSGVYEQYF. As DNA, the CDR3 is TGTGCCAGCAGCCAATCGACTAGCGGTGTCTACGAGCAGTACTTC. This chain connects TRBV16 to TRBJ2-7, with 9 bases lining up with TRBD2. Germline CDR1 is KGHSY and CDR2 is FQNENV. The CDR3 contains 15 residues. The junction had 3 bases not matched to a gene; V was cut back by 0 bases and J by 3 bases.

This clonotype was seen only a few times. The chain combines TRBV7-3 with TRBJ1-1; tentative D call: TRBD1 (6 bases). CDR3 length equals 13 residues. V lost 5 bases, J lost 7 bases, and 14 bases lay in between. Germline V gives CDR1 SGHTA, CDR2 FQGTGA. CDR3 sequence (DNA): TGTGCCAGCAGCGTGCTACAGGGAGGTGAAGCTTTCTTT. Encoded protein: CASSVLQGGEAFF.

This clonotype was recorded a few times. The chain is built from TRBV7-3 and TRBJ2-7; 8 bases are shared with TRBD2. CDR3 length: 14 residues. Germline CDR1 and CDR2: SGHTA and FQGTGA. Trimming took 8 bases from V and 0 from J; bases not matched to a gene: 6. CDR3 DNA sequence: TGTGCCAGCGCCGCGGGAGGCCCCTCCTACGAGCAGTACTTC. Its protein product is CASAAGGPSYEQYF.

The chain couples TRBV5-8 to TRBJ2-1, with 9 bases identical to TRBD2. This CDR3 has 15 residues. Germline trimming cut 5 bases from V and 7 bases from J; bases unmatched to any gene: 10. The germline V gene encodes CDR1 SGHTS and CDR2 YDEGEE. CDR3 coding DNA: TGTGCCAGCAGGGCTAGCGGGATGGGTACGAATGAGCAGTTCTTC. Amino acids: CASRASGMGTNEQFF.

This clonotype came up a few times. The chain joins TRBV3-1 to TRBJ2-7; 8 bases align to TRBD2. The CDR3 extends over 16 amino acids. From germline, CDR1 is LGHDT and CDR2 YNNKEL (reference sequence). The V and J ends lost 1 base and 3 bases, in that order; junction bases with no gene match: 8. The CDR3 nucleotides read TGTGCCAGCAGCCAAGGAGCTCTAGCGGGTGTCTACGAGCAGTACTTC. This gives the protein CASSQGALAGVYEQYF.

This clonotype was detected many times. This chain connects TRBV28 to TRBJ1-4, with TRBD1 matching over 8 bases. CDR1 is MDHEN and CDR2 is SYDVKM in the germline V gene. With V trimmed by 4 bases and J by 0 bases, 7 bases remained unmatched. This CDR3 contains 17 residues. CDR3 residues: CASSSIGQGATNEKLFF. CDR3 DNA: TGTGCCAGCAGTTCCATCGGACAGGGTGCAACTAATGAAAAACTGTTTTTT.

The rearrangement links TRBV2 to TRBJ2-1; D might be TRBD1 or TRBD2, each matching 6 bases. V was shortened by 6 bases and J by 1 base, with 16 bases between the two germline ends. This CDR3 region has 16 residues. Germline V gives CDR1 SNHLY, CDR2 FYNNEI. The CDR3 region has the DNA TGTGCCAGCAGGAGGGGGGCCGGGGTATCCTACAATGAGCAGTTCTTC. It encodes CASRRGAGVSYNEQFF.

The chain has TRBV7-6 and TRBJ2-3; TRBD2 matches at 12 bases. The germline CDR1 and CDR2 sequences are SGHVS and FNYEAQ. The CDR3 length is 16 residues. V trimming: 4 bases; J trimming: 5 bases; junction bases outside the gene matches: 7. CDR3 loop: CASSSRLAGDGDTQYF. CDR3 in DNA: TGTGCCAGCAGCTCACGACTAGCGGGAGATGGAGATACGCAGTATTTT.

Comments on this clonotype: A much larger clone is a single base away; this may be a read error. The CDR3: CSAQRGTRGTDTQYF. CDR3 nucleotide sequence: TGCAGTGCTCAACGCGGGACAAGGGGGACAGATACGCAGTATTTT. V is TRBV20-1 and J is TRBJ2-3; D is possibly TRBD1 or TRBD2 (6 bases each). The germline V and J ends were trimmed by 5 bases and 3 bases, with 18 bases remaining between them. The CDR3 extends over 15 amino acids. The germline gives CDR1 DFQATT, CDR2 SNEGSKA (reference sequence).

The CDR3 here is CASSPTSGQNYGYTF. DNA for the CDR3: TGTGCCAGCAGCCCTACCTCGGGGCAGAACTATGGCTACACCTTC. This rearrangement joins TRBV7-9 to TRBJ1-2, with a possible D match to TRBD1 (5 bases). V lost 5 bases and J 2 bases, leaving 15 bases between the germline ends. The CDR3 runs to 15 residues. Germline V CDR1 and CDR2: SEHNR, FQNEAQ (reference sequence).